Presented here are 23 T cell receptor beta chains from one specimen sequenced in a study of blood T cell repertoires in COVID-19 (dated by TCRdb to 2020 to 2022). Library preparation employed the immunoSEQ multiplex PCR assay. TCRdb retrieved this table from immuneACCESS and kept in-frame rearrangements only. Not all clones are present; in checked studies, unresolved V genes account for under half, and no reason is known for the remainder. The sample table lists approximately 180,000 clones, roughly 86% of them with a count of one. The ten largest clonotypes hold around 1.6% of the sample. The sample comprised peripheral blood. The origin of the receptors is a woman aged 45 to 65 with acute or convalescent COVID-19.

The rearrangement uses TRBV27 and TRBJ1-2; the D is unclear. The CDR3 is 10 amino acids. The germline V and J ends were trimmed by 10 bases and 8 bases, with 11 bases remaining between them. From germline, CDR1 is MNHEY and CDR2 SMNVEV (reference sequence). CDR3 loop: CATPRWGYTF. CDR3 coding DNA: TGTGCCACCCCGAGGTGGGGCTACACCTTC.

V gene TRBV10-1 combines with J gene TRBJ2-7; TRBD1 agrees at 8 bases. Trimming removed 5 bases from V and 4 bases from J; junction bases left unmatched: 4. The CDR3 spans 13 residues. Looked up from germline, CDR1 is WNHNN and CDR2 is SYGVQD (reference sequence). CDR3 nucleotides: TGCGCCAGCAGTCGGACAGGGACTTACGAGCAGTACTTC. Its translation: CASSRTGTYEQYF.

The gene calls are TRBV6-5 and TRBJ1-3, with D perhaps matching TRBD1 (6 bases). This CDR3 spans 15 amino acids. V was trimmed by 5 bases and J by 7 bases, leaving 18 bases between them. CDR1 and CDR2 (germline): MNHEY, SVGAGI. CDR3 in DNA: TGTGCCAGCAGTCGGGACATCGGATTTCGGAACACCATATATTTT. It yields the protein CASSRDIGFRNTIYF.

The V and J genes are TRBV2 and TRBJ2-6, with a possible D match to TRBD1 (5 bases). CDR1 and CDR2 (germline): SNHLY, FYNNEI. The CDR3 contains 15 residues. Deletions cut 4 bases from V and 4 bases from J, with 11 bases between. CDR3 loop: CASSAGNPGANVLTF. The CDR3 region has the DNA TGTGCCAGCAGTGCAGGGAACCCCGGGGCCAACGTCCTGACTTTC.

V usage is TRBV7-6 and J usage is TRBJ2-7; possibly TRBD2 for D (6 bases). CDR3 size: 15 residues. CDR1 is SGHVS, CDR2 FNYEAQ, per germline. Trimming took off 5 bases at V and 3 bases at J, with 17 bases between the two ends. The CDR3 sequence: CASSPRTGEGYEQYF. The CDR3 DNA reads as TGTGCCAGCAGCCCGCGGACGGGGGAAGGCTACGAGCAGTACTTC.

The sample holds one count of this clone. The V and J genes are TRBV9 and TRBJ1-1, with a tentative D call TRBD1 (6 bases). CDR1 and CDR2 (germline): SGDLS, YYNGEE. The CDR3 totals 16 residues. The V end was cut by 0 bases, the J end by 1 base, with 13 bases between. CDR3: CASSVGFARGNTEAFF. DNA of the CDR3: TGTGCCAGCAGCGTAGGTTTCGCCAGGGGGAACACTGAAGCTTTCTTT. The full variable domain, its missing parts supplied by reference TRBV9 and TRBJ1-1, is DSGVTQTPKHLITATGQRVTLRCSPRSGDLSVYWYQQSLDQGLQFLIQYYNGEERAKGNILERFSAQQFPDLHSELNLSSLELGDSALYFCASSVGFARGNTEAFFGQGTRLTVV.

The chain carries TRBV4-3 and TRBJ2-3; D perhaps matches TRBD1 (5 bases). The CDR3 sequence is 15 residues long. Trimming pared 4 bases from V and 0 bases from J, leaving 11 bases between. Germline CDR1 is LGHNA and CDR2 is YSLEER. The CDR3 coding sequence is TGCGCCAGCAGCCTACAGGCATCTAGCACAGATACGCAGTATTTT. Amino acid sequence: CASSLQASSTDTQYF.

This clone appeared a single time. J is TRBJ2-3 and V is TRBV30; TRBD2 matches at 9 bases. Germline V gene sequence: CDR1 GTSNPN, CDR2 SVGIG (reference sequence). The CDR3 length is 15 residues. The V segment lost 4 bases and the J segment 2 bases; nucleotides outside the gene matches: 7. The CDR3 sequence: CAWNRGGGATDTQYF. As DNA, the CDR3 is TGTGCCTGGAACCGGGGCGGGGGGGCCACAGATACGCAGTATTTT.

CDR3 nucleotides: TGCGCCAGCAGCTTGGACAGCCAGAACACTGAAGCTTTCTTT. It codes for CASSLDSQNTEAFF. This chain connects TRBV5-1 to TRBJ1-1; D not certain. The CDR3 length is 14 residues. The V end lost 0 bases, the J end lost 1 base, and 7 bases lay between the germline ends. CDR1 is SGHRS and CDR2 is YFSETQ in the germline V gene.

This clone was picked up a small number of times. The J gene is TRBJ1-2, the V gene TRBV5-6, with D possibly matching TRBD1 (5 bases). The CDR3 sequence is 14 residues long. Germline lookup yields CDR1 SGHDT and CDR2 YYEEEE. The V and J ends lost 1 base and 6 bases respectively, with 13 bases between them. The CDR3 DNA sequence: TGTGCCAGCAGCTTGAACAGGAGAGAGCATGGCTACACCTTC. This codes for CASSLNRREHGYTF.

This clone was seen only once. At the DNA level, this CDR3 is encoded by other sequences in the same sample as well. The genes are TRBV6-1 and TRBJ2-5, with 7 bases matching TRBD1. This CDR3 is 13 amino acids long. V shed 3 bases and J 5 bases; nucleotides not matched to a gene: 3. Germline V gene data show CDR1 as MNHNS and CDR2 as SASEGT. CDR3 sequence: CASSDGTVETQYF. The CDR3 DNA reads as TGTGCCAGCAGTGACGGGACAGTTGAGACCCAGTACTTC.

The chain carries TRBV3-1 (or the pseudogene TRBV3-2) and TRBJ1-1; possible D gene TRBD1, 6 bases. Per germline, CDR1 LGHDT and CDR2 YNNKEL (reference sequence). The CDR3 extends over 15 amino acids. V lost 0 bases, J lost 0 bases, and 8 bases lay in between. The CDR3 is CASSQDSGVNTEAFF. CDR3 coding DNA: TGTGCCAGCAGCCAAGATTCAGGGGTGAACACTGAAGCTTTCTTT.

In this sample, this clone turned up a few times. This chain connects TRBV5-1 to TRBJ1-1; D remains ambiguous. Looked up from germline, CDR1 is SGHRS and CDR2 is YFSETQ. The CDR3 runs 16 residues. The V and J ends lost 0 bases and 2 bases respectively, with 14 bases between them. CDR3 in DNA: TGCGCCAGCAGCTTGGGACCAGAGAGGGTAAACACTGAAGCTTTCTTT. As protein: CASSLGPERVNTEAFF.

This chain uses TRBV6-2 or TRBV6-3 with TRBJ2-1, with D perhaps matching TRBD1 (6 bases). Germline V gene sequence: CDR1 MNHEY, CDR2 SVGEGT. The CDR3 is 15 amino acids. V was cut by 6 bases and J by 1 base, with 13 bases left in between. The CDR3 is CASSPPGESYNEQFF. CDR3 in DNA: TGTGCCAGCAGCCCCCCAGGGGAGTCCTACAATGAGCAGTTCTTC.

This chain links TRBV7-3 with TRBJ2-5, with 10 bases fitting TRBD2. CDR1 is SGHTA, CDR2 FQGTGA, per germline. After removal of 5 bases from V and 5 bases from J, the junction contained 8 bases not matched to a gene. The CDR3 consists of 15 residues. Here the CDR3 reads CASSPTGTSVETQYF. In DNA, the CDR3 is TGTGCCAGCAGCCCGACAGGGACTAGCGTTGAGACCCAGTACTTC. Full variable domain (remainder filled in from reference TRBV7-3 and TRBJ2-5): GAGVSQTPSNKVTEKGKYVELRCDPISGHTALYWYRQSLGQGPEFLIYFQGTGAADDSGLPNDRFFAVRPEGSVSTLKIQRTERGDSAVYLCASSPTGTSVETQYFGPGTRLLVL.

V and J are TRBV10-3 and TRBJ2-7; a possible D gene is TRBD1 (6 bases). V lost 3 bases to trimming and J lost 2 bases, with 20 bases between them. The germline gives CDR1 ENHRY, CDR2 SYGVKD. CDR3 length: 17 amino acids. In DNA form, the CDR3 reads TGTGCCATCAGTGATGTAGTGGGGACACCCCGTCCCTACGAGCAGTACTTC. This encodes CAISDVVGTPRPYEQYF.

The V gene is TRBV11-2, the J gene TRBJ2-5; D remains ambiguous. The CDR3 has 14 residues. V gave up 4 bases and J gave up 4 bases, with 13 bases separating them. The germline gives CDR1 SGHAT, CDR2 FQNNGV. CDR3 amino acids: CASSSSTLRETQYF. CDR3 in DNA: TGTGCCAGCAGCTCCTCAACCCTAAGAGAGACCCAGTACTTC.

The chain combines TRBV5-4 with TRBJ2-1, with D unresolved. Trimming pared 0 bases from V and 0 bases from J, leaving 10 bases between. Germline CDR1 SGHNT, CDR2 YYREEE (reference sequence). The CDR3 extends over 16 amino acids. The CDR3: CASSLGAVISYNEQFF. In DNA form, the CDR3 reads TGTGCCAGCAGCTTGGGGGCAGTGATCTCCTACAATGAGCAGTTCTTC.

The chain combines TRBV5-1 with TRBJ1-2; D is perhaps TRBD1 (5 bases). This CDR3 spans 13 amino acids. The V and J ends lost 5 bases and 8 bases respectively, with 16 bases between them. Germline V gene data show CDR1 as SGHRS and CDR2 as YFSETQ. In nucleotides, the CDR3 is TGCGCCAGCAGTATAGGCAGGGATTACGGCTACACCTTC. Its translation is CASSIGRDYGYTF.

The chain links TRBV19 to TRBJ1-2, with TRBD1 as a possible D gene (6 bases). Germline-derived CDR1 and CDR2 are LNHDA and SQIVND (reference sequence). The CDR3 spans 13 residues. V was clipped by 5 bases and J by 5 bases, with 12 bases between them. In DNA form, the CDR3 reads TGTGCCAGTAGTCCACGGACAGAGTATGGCTACACCTTC. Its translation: CASSPRTEYGYTF.

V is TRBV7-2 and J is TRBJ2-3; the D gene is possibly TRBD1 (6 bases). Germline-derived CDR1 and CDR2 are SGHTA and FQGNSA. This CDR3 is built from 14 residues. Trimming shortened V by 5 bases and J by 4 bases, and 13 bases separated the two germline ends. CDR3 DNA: TGTGCCAGCAGCAAAGGACAGTACGCAGATACGCAGTATTTT. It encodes CASSKGQYADTQYF. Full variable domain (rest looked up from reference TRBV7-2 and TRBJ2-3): GAGVSQSPSNKVTEKGKDVELRCDPISGHTALYWYRQSLGQGLEFLIYFQGNSAPDKSGLPSDRFSAERTGGSVSTLTIQRTQQEDSAVYLCASSKGQYADTQYFGPGTRLTVL.

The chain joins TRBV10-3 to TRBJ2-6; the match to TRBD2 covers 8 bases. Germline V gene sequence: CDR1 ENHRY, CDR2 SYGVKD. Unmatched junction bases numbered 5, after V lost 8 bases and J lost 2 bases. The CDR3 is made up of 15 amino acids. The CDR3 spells CAIGEGLAGANVLTF. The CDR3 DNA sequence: TGTGCCATCGGCGAGGGACTAGCTGGGGCCAACGTCCTGACTTTC.

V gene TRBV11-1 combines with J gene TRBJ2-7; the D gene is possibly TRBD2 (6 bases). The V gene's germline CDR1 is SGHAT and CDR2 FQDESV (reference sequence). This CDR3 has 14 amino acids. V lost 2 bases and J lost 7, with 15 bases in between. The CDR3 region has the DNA TGTGCCAGCAGCTTATCGACGGCGGAGGGGGAGCAGTACTTC. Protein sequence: CASSLSTAEGEQYF.